The 27 T cell receptor beta chains given below trace back to one sample, sequenced in a study of beta chain features in type 1 diabetes. Overall study findings and caveats: Researchers report that Type 1 diabetes patients had moderately but significantly shorter TCRB CDR3s across all four CD4+ subsets.

Expressed TCRB transcripts were sequenced, since all the RNA that had been isolated was reverse transcribed. The protocol was immunoSEQ multiplex PCR, while the TCRdb copy is restricted to in-frame clones and leaves out a portion. Of roughly 47,000 clones listed, around 40% were seen once; the top ten hold more than 0.1%. These TCRs are of unknown antigen specificity. The sequencing input was stem cell memory CD4+ T cells from blood. These receptors originate from a man younger than 45 with type 1 diabetes.

The chain uses TRBV5-1 and TRBJ1-5, with no clear D. This CDR3 contains 13 residues. Between the trimmed V and J ends, which lost 0 bases and 7 bases, there was a span of 8 bases. The germline CDR1 and CDR2 sequences are SGHRS and YFSETQ. The CDR3 bases are TGCGCCAGCAGCTTGGATGGCGGCCAGCCCCAGCATTTT. Translation gives CASSLDGGQPQHF.

The V gene is TRBV18, the J gene TRBJ2-1, with 7 bases identical to TRBD1. This CDR3 contains 16 residues. With 3 bases clipped from V and 4 bases from J, the junction kept 9 bases outside the gene matches. In germline, CDR1 is KGHSH, CDR2 LQKENI. CDR3 DNA sequence: TGTGCCAGCTCACCCGACAGGGTTGGGCAATACAATGAGCAGTTCTTC. It codes for CASSPDRVGQYNEQFF. The complete variable domain, with remaining parts taken from reference TRBV18 and TRBJ2-1, reads NAGVMQNPRHLVRRRGQEARLRCSPMKGHSHVYWYRQLPEEGLKFMVYLQKENIIDESGMPKERFSAEFPKEGPSILRIQQVVRGDSAAYFCASSPDRVGQYNEQFFGPGTRLTVL.

The chain links TRBV11-2 to TRBJ2-5; 11 bases map to TRBD2. This CDR3 has 16 residues. The germline gives CDR1 SGHAT, CDR2 FQNNGV. The ends lost 3 bases at V and 3 bases at J; junction bases unmatched: 6. DNA of the CDR3: TGTGCCAGCAGCTTTAGCGGGAGGGCCCCCAAAGAGACCCAGTACTTC. Translation: CASSFSGRAPKETQYF.

This clone appeared a few times. The chain is built from TRBV5-1 and TRBJ2-1; maybe TRBD2 (6 bases). This CDR3 has 14 residues. Looked up from germline, CDR1 is SGHRS and CDR2 is YFSETQ. Trimming cost V 3 bases and J 12 bases, with 19 bases left between them. CDR3 nucleotides: TGCGCCAGCAGCTCGGGCGGGACTCCCAGGCGGCAGTTCTTC. As protein: CASSSGGTPRRQFF.

This chain links TRBV7-3 with TRBJ2-2; D unclear. This CDR3 is built from 13 residues. Germline loops: CDR1 SGHTA, CDR2 FQGTGA. The germline V and J ends were trimmed by 2 bases and 7 bases, with 8 bases remaining between them. The CDR3 nucleotides read TGTGCCAGCAGCTTATTCCCCCGCGGGGAGCTGTTTTTT. It encodes CASSLFPRGELFF.

V and J are TRBV18 and TRBJ1-2, with 7 positions matching TRBD1. V was clipped by 2 bases and J by 4 bases; unmatched bases: 7. Germline lookup yields CDR1 KGHSH and CDR2 LQKENI. The CDR3 spans 15 residues. This CDR3 is CASSPWTGWGYGYTF. The CDR3 nucleotides are TGTGCCAGCTCACCATGGACAGGATGGGGCTATGGCTACACCTTC.

The J gene is TRBJ2-1, the V gene TRBV5-1; 9 bases fit TRBD1. Germline lookup yields CDR1 SGHRS and CDR2 YFSETQ. The CDR3 extends over 11 amino acids. V lost 4 bases to trimming and J lost 16 bases; unmatched junction nucleotides: 6. CDR3 sequence (DNA): TGCGCCAGCAGCCTCCGGGACAGGGAATTCTTC. Translating it yields CASSLRDREFF.

The gene calls are TRBV25-1 and TRBJ1-2, with TRBD1 matching 9 bases. From germline, CDR1 is MGHDK and CDR2 SYGVNS. The CDR3 has 12 amino acids. V lost 6 bases and J lost 4; bases outside the gene matches: 0. CDR3 sequence (DNA): TGTGCCAGCAGGACAGGGGGCTATGGCTACACCTTC. Its protein product is CASRTGGYGYTF.

This rearrangement joins TRBV18 to TRBJ2-7, with D perhaps matching TRBD1 (6 bases). This CDR3 spans 14 amino acids. V was clipped by 6 bases and J by 2 bases, with 14 bases between them. The germline gives CDR1 KGHSH, CDR2 LQKENI. DNA of the CDR3: TGTGCCAGCTCCACGGCTACAGGGACCTACGAGCAGTACTTC. Its translation is CASSTATGTYEQYF.

This clone came up a few times. The CDR3 region has the DNA TGTGCCAGCAGTACATACTACGAGCAGTACTTC. It codes for CASSTYYEQYF. The chain carries TRBV6-1 and TRBJ2-7; no clear D. The CDR3 covers 11 residues. Germline CDR1 and CDR2: MNHNS and SASEGT. V was pared by 5 bases and J by 3 bases, with 5 bases between.

As regards this clone: The same CDR3 can be traced to other DNA sequences in this sample. J is TRBJ2-2 and V is TRBV30; 7 bases align to TRBD2. Unmatched junction bases numbered 3, after V lost 1 base and J lost 1 base. CDR3 length: 15 amino acids. Germline CDR1 is GTSNPN and CDR2 is SVGIG (reference sequence). The CDR3 coding sequence is TGTGCCTGGAGTGGCGGGAGCCGGAACACCGGGGAGCTGTTTTTT. The encoded protein is CAWSGGSRNTGELFF.

The V gene is TRBV9, the J gene TRBJ1-1; D is ambiguous. CDR1 SGDLS and CDR2 YYNGEE come from the germline V gene. V was clipped by 0 bases and J by 0 bases, with 3 bases between them. The CDR3 loop spans 13 amino acids. The CDR3 DNA is TGTGCCAGCAGCGTAGATATGAACACTGAAGCTTTCTTT. Translating gives CASSVDMNTEAFF.

This clone came up a few times. This chain uses TRBV30 with TRBJ2-1; 14 nucleotides agree with TRBD2. Germline V gene sequence: CDR1 GTSNPN, CDR2 SVGIG (reference sequence). This CDR3 comprises 15 residues. V trimming: 0 bases; J trimming: 12 bases; junction bases outside the gene matches: 7. Here the CDR3 reads CAWSVRGLAGGVQFF. The CDR3, as DNA: TGTGCCTGGAGTGTTCGTGGACTAGCGGGAGGAGTGCAGTTCTTC.

This clone was counted only a few times. V usage is TRBV7-2 and J usage is TRBJ1-5; D is possibly TRBD1 (6 bases). Looked up from germline, CDR1 is SGHTA and CDR2 is FQGNSA. This CDR3 has 16 residues. Trimming stripped 1 base from V and 7 bases from J, with 17 bases between. CDR3 amino acids: CASSLGAGAEGQPQHF. The CDR3 DNA sequence: TGTGCCAGCAGCTTAGGCGCAGGGGCCGAAGGGCAGCCCCAGCATTTT.

This clone occurred a few times. V gene TRBV7-2 combines with J gene TRBJ2-7, with a possible D match to TRBD1 (6 bases). Germline-derived CDR1 and CDR2 are SGHTA and FQGNSA. V gave up 4 bases and J gave up 0 bases, with 13 bases separating them. The CDR3 is 15 residues long. CDR3 coding DNA: TGTGCCAGCAGCTCCCAGGGGATGAGCTCCTACGAGCAGTACTTC. It translates to CASSSQGMSSYEQYF. The entire variable domain, with the rest obtained from reference TRBV7-2 and TRBJ2-7, is as follows: GAGVSQSPSNKVTEKGKDVELRCDPISGHTALYWYRQSLGQGLEFLIYFQGNSAPDKSGLPSDRFSAERTGGSVSTLTIQRTQQEDSAVYLCASSSQGMSSYEQYFGPGTRLTVT.

This chain joins TRBV7-2 and TRBJ2-7; TRBD1 agrees at 9 bases. The CDR3 is made up of 14 amino acids. Germline V gives CDR1 SGHTA, CDR2 FQGNSA. V dropped 4 bases and J dropped 2; count of bases not matched to a gene: 3. The CDR3 DNA is TGTGCCAGCAGCTCCGGGACAGGGCCCTACGAGCAGTACTTC. This encodes CASSSGTGPYEQYF.

This clone has just a few counts. V gene TRBV19 combines with J gene TRBJ2-7; 8 bases agree with TRBD2. From germline, CDR1 is LNHDA and CDR2 SQIVND (reference sequence). V lost 2 bases, J lost 3 bases, and 0 bases stayed unmatched. The CDR3 has 13 residues. CDR3 in amino acids: CASSITSGYEQYF. CDR3 bases: TGTGCCAGTAGTATAACTAGCGGCTACGAGCAGTACTTC.

This chain uses TRBV27 with TRBJ2-1; 11 bases fit TRBD2. Germline V CDR1 and CDR2: MNHEY, SMNVEV (reference sequence). Unmatched junction bases numbered 3, after V lost 5 bases and J lost 3 bases. CDR3 length equals 15 residues. DNA for the CDR3: TGTGCCAGCAGTCCACTAGCGGGAGTCTACAATGAGCAGTTCTTC. Translation: CASSPLAGVYNEQFF.

V and J are TRBV18 and TRBJ2-4; maybe TRBD2 (5 bases). Per germline, CDR1 KGHSH and CDR2 LQKENI. CDR3 length: 15 amino acids. Trimming removed 3 bases from V and 7 bases from J, with 16 bases in between. The CDR3 region has the DNA TGTGCCAGCTCACCCTCCCGGGGTAGGGAGAACATTCAGTACTTC. The encoded protein is CASSPSRGRENIQYF.

The chain's CDR3 is CASSVGHTEEKLFF. CDR3 sequence (DNA): TGTGCCAGCAGCGTAGGACATACTGAGGAAAAACTGTTTTTT. The gene calls are TRBV9 and TRBJ1-4; no clear D gene. Germline assignment: CDR1 SGDLS and CDR2 YYNGEE. Trimming took off 0 bases at V and 8 bases at J, with 11 bases between the two ends. This CDR3 spans 14 amino acids. Supplemented by reference TRBV9 and TRBJ1-4, the full variable domain reads DSGVTQTPKHLITATGQRVTLRCSPRSGDLSVYWYQQSLDQGLQFLIQYYNGEERAKGNILERFSAQQFPDLHSELNLSSLELGDSALYFCASSVGHTEEKLFFGSGTQLSVL.

This chain connects TRBV5-1 to TRBJ1-1, with TRBD1 as a possible D gene (6 bases). Germline V gene sequence: CDR1 SGHRS, CDR2 YFSETQ. This CDR3 is 12 amino acids long. Deletions cut 4 bases from V and 4 bases from J, with 8 bases between. The CDR3 sequence is CASSEGGTEAFF. CDR3 sequence (DNA): TGCGCCAGCAGCGAAGGGGGCACTGAAGCTTTCTTT. Filled out from reference TRBV5-1 and TRBJ1-1, the complete variable domain reads KAGVTQTPRYLIKTRGQQVTLSCSPISGHRSVSWYQQTPGQGLQFLFEYFSETQRNKGNFPGRFSGRQFSNSRSEMNVSTLELGDSALYLCASSEGGTEAFFGQGTRLTVV.

This clone was observed a few times. The V gene is TRBV28, the J gene TRBJ1-1, with TRBD1 matching 8 bases. J was trimmed by 5 bases and V by 5 bases; bases with no gene match: 7. The CDR3 length is 14 residues. The germline CDR1 and CDR2 sequences are MDHEN and SYDVKM. CDR3 nucleotides: TGTGCCAGCAGTAGGGACAGGACATTTACTGAAGCTTTCTTT. It codes for CASSRDRTFTEAFF.

This clone showed up just a few times. The chain recombines TRBV2 with TRBJ1-1; D may be TRBD1 (6 bases). The CDR3 length is 14 residues. With 3 bases removed from V and 6 bases from J, the gap between germline ends came to 14 bases. The germline CDR1 and CDR2 sequences are SNHLY and FYNNEI. The CDR3 protein is CASSDRPGVAEAFF. The CDR3 DNA reads as TGTGCCAGCAGTGACCGCCCAGGGGTCGCTGAAGCTTTCTTT.

The chain employs TRBV5-1 and TRBJ2-5, with D unresolved. V shed 2 bases and J shed 3 bases, with 2 bases lying between them. CDR3 length: 11 amino acids. Germline loops: CDR1 SGHRS, CDR2 YFSETQ. In DNA form, the CDR3 reads TGCGCCAGCAGCTTCGAAGAGACCCAGTACTTC. Its protein product is CASSFEETQYF.

This clone has a handful of counts. V and J are TRBV18 and TRBJ2-6; D is ambiguous. V was clipped by 10 bases and J by 0 bases, with 7 bases between them. Germline values: CDR1 KGHSH, CDR2 LQKENI. This CDR3 has 13 amino acids. The CDR3 nucleotides are TGTGCCACACAAGACTCTGGGGCCAACGTCCTGACTTTC. Protein: CATQDSGANVLTF. The full variable domain, completed using reference TRBV18 and TRBJ2-6, is NAGVMQNPRHLVRRRGQEARLRCSPMKGHSHVYWYRQLPEEGLKFMVYLQKENIIDESGMPKERFSAEFPKEGPSILRIQQVVRGDSAAYFCATQDSGANVLTFGAGSRLTVL.

The chain uses TRBV5-1 and TRBJ2-2, with 8 positions matching TRBD1. The trim removed 4 bases at V and 10 bases at J, leaving 9 bases unmatched. Germline CDR1 SGHRS, CDR2 YFSETQ. The CDR3 totals 14 residues. This CDR3 reads CASSTQGAWEELFF. DNA for the CDR3: TGCGCCAGCAGCACCCAGGGGGCTTGGGAGGAGCTGTTTTTT.

The chain carries TRBV6-1 and TRBJ1-2, with D possibly being TRBD1 (6 bases). This CDR3 region has 12 residues. CDR1 is MNHNS and CDR2 is SASEGT in the germline V gene. The V end was cut by 5 bases, the J end by 8 bases, with 12 bases between. The CDR3 bases are TGTGCCAGCAGTCCCCGGACAGCCGGCTACACCTTC. Translating it yields CASSPRTAGYTF.